This is a list of T cell receptor beta chains from one sample in a study of identifying expanded T cells in peripheral blood. Produced via immunoSEQ multiplex PCR; TCRdb's table is partial and in-frame only. Of approximately 100,000 clones listed, 70% to 90% are singletons. Sequenced: blood. These TCRs come from a person aged 18 to 75 in good health. The CDR3 runs from the conserved cysteine through the conserved F or W. Fields, in order: J gene, clone size, D gene, V gene, CDR3 protein, CDR3 DNA. A D gene is named only where the DNA matches it firmly. The size field is filled for only some rows; it gives once, few, many or a size class.

TRBJ1-2	.	.	TRBV10-3	CAISDFSAGSNYGYTF	TGTGCCATCAGTGATTTTTCCGCAGGGAGTAACTATGGCTACACCTTC
TRBJ2-3	.	.	TRBV7-2	CASSSEGWAGAQYF	TGTGCCAGCAGCTCTGAAGGTTGGGCCGGTGCGCAGTATTTT
TRBJ1-5	.	.	TRBV13	CASSSRGSNQPQHF	TGTGCCAGCAGCTCCAGGGGAAGCAATCAGCCCCAGCATTTT
TRBJ2-7	.	TRBD1	TRBV9	CASSVRDRAYEQYF	TGTGCCAGCAGCGTCCGGGACAGGGCCTACGAGCAGTACTTC
TRBJ1-5	once	TRBD1	TRBV7-9	CASSALDRGYNQPQHF	TGTGCCAGCAGCGCGCTAGACAGGGGGTACAATCAGCCCCAGCATTTT
TRBJ1-6	few	TRBD1	TRBV2	CASTGTGGPSDSPLHF	TGTGCCAGCACCGGGACAGGGGGACCGAGTGATTCACCCCTCCACTTT
TRBJ1-2	once	TRBD1	TRBV30	CAWRLTGTGRYGYTF	TGTGCCTGGAGGCTTACTGGGACAGGCCGCTATGGCTACACCTTC
TRBJ1-1	.	.	TRBV10-2	CASSEAGADTEAFF	TGCGCCAGCAGTGAGGCAGGGGCGGACACTGAAGCTTTCTTT
TRBJ2-7	.	.	TRBV4-3	CASSQDRGIGYEQYF	TGCGCCAGCAGCCAAGATCGAGGGATCGGGTACGAGCAGTACTTC
TRBJ2-5	.	TRBD2	TRBV5-8	CASSIGLAGDQETQYF	TGTGCCAGCAGCATCGGACTAGCGGGGGATCAAGAGACCCAGTACTTC
TRBJ2-1	.	TRBD2	TRBV6-6	CASSYSGLALF	TGTGCCAGCAGTTACTCAGGACTAGCCCTCTTC
TRBJ2-2	.	.	TRBV9	CASSVGDNTGELFF	TGTGCCAGCAGCGTTGGGGACAACACCGGGGAGCTGTTTTTT
TRBJ1-6	.	.	TRBV14	CASSQGDSGQNYSPLHF	TGTGCCAGCAGCCAAGGGGATTCAGGGCAGAATTATTCACCCCTCCACTTT
TRBJ1-1	.	.	TRBV7-2	CASSLARAGTEAFF	TGTGCCAGCAGCTTAGCAAGGGCGGGCACTGAAGCTTTCTTT
TRBJ1-2	.	.	TRBV6-6	CASSYTGTDYGYTF	TGTGCCAGCAGTTACACAGGGACCGACTATGGCTACACCTTC
TRBJ2-5	.	.	TRBV19	CASSSRASDQETQYF	TGTGCCAGTAGTTCCAGGGCCTCCGACCAAGAGACCCAGTACTTC
TRBJ2-7	.	.	TRBV15	CATSRDPGYEQYF	TGTGCCACCAGCAGAGATCCAGGGTACGAGCAGTACTTC
TRBJ1-5	.	.	TRBV4-3	CASSHSPGDTPLSAQHF	TGCGCCAGCAGCCACTCCCCCGGAGACACTCCGCTGTCCGCCCAGCATTTT
TRBJ1-5	.	.	TRBV4-1	CASSQSAQGSQPQHF	TGCGCCAGCAGCCAAAGCGCACAGGGCAGTCAGCCCCAGCATTTT
TRBJ1-6	.	TRBD1	TRBV5-4	CASSLDRGEGSPLHF	TGTGCCAGCAGCTTGGACAGGGGGGAAGGTTCACCCCTCCACTTT
TRBJ2-3	.	TRBD1	TRBV28	CASSLFGQGYPRNTDTQYF	TGTGCCAGCAGTTTATTCGGACAGGGCTACCCAAGAAACACAGATACGCAGTATTTT
TRBJ1-1	.	TRBD1	TRBV23-1	CASRAFRGRETEAFF	TGCGCCAGCAGGGCCTTCAGGGGGCGGGAAACTGAAGCTTTCTTT
TRBJ2-7	.	.	TRBV5-4	CASSFGRVNYEQYF	TGTGCCAGCAGCTTTGGCAGGGTAAACTACGAGCAGTACTTC
TRBJ1-2	.	.	TRBV7-2	CASSKSWGGYTF	TGTGCCAGCAGCAAAAGCTGGGGTGGCTACACCTTC